This passage covers 24 T cell receptor beta chains from one sample sequenced in a study of blood T cell repertoires in COVID-19. The assay was immunoSEQ multiplex PCR, and TCRdb's table has in-frame clones only and misses some. This sample carries just over 95,000 clones, 87% of them seen once, and the ten largest clones take roughly 15%. Sequenced sample: peripheral blood. Receptors were obtained from a human donor in a cohort sampled during active COVID-19.

The chain has TRBV7-9 and TRBJ2-5; the D gene is possibly TRBD1 (7 bases). This CDR3 comprises 15 residues. V was clipped by 1 base and J by 4 bases, with 13 bases between them. The germline gives CDR1 SEHNR, CDR2 FQNEAQ (reference sequence). CDR3 in DNA: TGTGCCAGCAGCTTAGGGACAGGAGGGCGAGAGACCCAGTACTTC. The encoded protein is CASSLGTGGRETQYF. The full variable domain, rest sourced from reference TRBV7-9 and TRBJ2-5, is DTGVSQNPRHKITKRGQNVTFRCDPISEHNRLYWYRQTLGQGPEFLTYFQNEAQLEKSRLLSDRFSAERPKGSFSTLEIQRTEQGDSAMYLCASSLGTGGRETQYFGPGTRLLVL.

The CDR3 loop is CASSLPGGYGYTF. The CDR3, as DNA: TGTGCCAGCAGTTTACCGGGGGGCTATGGCTACACCTTC. The chain joins TRBV28 to TRBJ1-2; possibly TRBD1 for D (5 bases). Germline values: CDR1 MDHEN, CDR2 SYDVKM. V lost 2 bases and J 4 bases, leaving 8 bases between the germline ends. The CDR3 has 13 residues.

CDR3 sequence (DNA): TGTGCCAGCAGTGAGGGGGGGAAGCAGTACTTC. Encoded protein: CASSEGGKQYF. The rearrangement joins TRBV6-4 to TRBJ2-7, with TRBD2 matching over 7 bases. Trimming at V came to 3 bases and at J to 8 bases, leaving 1 base not matched to a gene. Germline values: CDR1 MRHNA, CDR2 SNTAGT. The CDR3 extends over 11 amino acids.

V is TRBV2 and J is TRBJ1-5, with 11 bases fitting TRBD1. CDR3 length: 15 residues. Germline CDR1 reads SNHLY; CDR2 reads FYNNEI. The V segment lost 1 base and the J segment 7 bases; nucleotides outside the gene matches: 3. CDR3 sequence reads: CASSEGTGGRQPQHF. The CDR3 nucleotides read TGTGCCAGCAGTGAAGGGACAGGGGGCCGGCAGCCCCAGCATTTT.

The chain carries TRBV14 and TRBJ2-1; 8 bases are shared with TRBD1. The length of the CDR3 is 14 residues. The trim removed 1 base at V and 10 bases at J, leaving 6 bases unmatched. Germline V gene sequence: CDR1 SGHDN, CDR2 FVKESK. The CDR3 DNA is TGTGCCAGCAGCCAAGTCCCAGGGGGCGGCGAGCAGTTCTTC. It yields the protein CASSQVPGGGEQFF.

The V call is TRBV5-3, the J call TRBJ2-7, with 10 bases aligning to TRBD2. Being an ORF, TRBV5-3 has a function that is uncertain. There are 15 residues in the CDR3. J lost 6 bases, V lost 0 bases, and 6 bases had no gene match. The CDR3 DNA reads TGTGCCAGAAGCTTGGCTAGCGGGGGCGACTGCGAGCAGTACTTC. It codes for CARSLASGGDCEQYF.

V gene TRBV5-4 combines with J gene TRBJ2-7, with 9 bases fitting TRBD1. Germline trimming cut 4 bases from V and 3 bases from J; bases unmatched to any gene: 8. Per germline, CDR1 SGHNT and CDR2 YYREEE (reference sequence). The CDR3 loop spans 15 amino acids. The CDR3 DNA reads as TGTGCCAGCAGCCCCGACAGGGGGTCCATCTACGAGCAGTACTTC. It yields the protein CASSPDRGSIYEQYF.

This clone occurred a few times. V gene TRBV7-8 combines with J gene TRBJ1-5; possible D gene TRBD1, 5 bases. The CDR3 runs to 14 residues. CDR1 is SGHVS, CDR2 FQNEAQ, per germline. Trimming took 2 bases from V and 5 from J, leaving 10 bases between them. CDR3 amino acids: CASSLKQADQPQHF. The CDR3 DNA follows: TGTGCCAGCAGCTTAAAACAGGCTGATCAGCCCCAGCATTTT.

V is TRBV7-9 and J is TRBJ2-1; 9 nucleotides agree with TRBD1. Losses at the gene ends were 5 bases for V and 3 bases for J; bases not matched to a gene: 5. The CDR3 consists of 15 residues. Germline CDR1 reads SEHNR; CDR2 reads FQNEAQ (reference sequence). The CDR3: CASSNRGQIYNEQFF. CDR3 DNA sequence: TGTGCCAGCAGCAACAGGGGGCAGATCTACAATGAGCAGTTCTTC.

The chain uses TRBV5-5 and TRBJ2-7; D might be TRBD2 (5 bases). Germline V gene sequence: CDR1 SGHKS, CDR2 YYEKEE (reference sequence). V was cut by 4 bases and J by 2 bases, with 10 bases left in between. This CDR3 has 13 amino acids. The CDR3 DNA sequence: TGTGCCAGCAGCCCACGGGATGCCTACGAGCAGTACTTC. It encodes CASSPRDAYEQYF.

This chain joins TRBV10-3 and TRBJ2-3, with 8 bases matching TRBD1. V was clipped by 6 bases and J by 4 bases; unmatched bases: 3. The CDR3 spans 13 residues. The V gene's germline CDR1 is ENHRY and CDR2 SYGVKD. In nucleotides, the CDR3 is TGTGCCATCAGGAAACAGGGGGCAGATACGCAGTATTTT. Amino acids: CAIRKQGADTQYF.

The chain uses TRBV6-5 and TRBJ2-1, with D possibly matching TRBD1 (6 bases). V lost 0 bases and J lost 9, with 15 bases in between. The CDR3 contains 15 residues. Germline V gene sequence: CDR1 MNHEY, CDR2 SVGAGI. CDR3 loop: CASSYSQYRAREQFF. CDR3 bases: TGTGCCAGCAGTTACTCACAGTACAGGGCCCGTGAGCAGTTCTTC.

The V gene is TRBV6-5, the J gene TRBJ1-3; 7 nucleotides agree with TRBD1. CDR1 is MNHEY, CDR2 SVGAGI, per germline. This CDR3 has 16 amino acids. J lost 2 bases, V lost 2 bases, and 6 bases had no gene match. CDR3 nucleotide sequence: TGTGCCAGCAGTTACGACGGACAGGAGGCTGGAAACACCATATATTTT. Translated: CASSYDGQEAGNTIYF.

The chain couples TRBV7-9 to TRBJ1-2, with unresolved D. The CDR3 totals 12 residues. V was trimmed by 6 bases and J by 6 bases, leaving 11 bases between them. Looked up from germline, CDR1 is SEHNR and CDR2 is FQNEAQ (reference sequence). The CDR3 is CASSPFSDGYTF. Here the CDR3 DNA reads TGTGCCAGCAGTCCCTTCTCTGATGGCTACACCTTC. The complete variable domain, with remaining parts taken from reference TRBV7-9 and TRBJ1-2, reads DTGVSQNPRHKITKRGQNVTFRCDPISEHNRLYWYRQTLGQGPEFLTYFQNEAQLEKSRLLSDRFSAERPKGSFSTLEIQRTEQGDSAMYLCASSPFSDGYTFGSGTRLTVV.

This chain joins TRBV2 and TRBJ1-5; 8 bases agree with TRBD1. There are 14 residues in the CDR3. CDR1 SNHLY and CDR2 FYNNEI come from the germline V gene. The junction had 7 bases not matched to a gene; V was cut back by 5 bases and J by 7 bases. CDR3 sequence: CASSQGAFAQPQHF. The CDR3 coding sequence is TGTGCCAGCAGTCAGGGGGCGTTCGCCCAGCCCCAGCATTTT.

CDR3 loop: CASREGTSGRSRYEQYF. CDR3 in DNA: TGCGCCAGCAGAGAAGGGACTAGCGGGAGGTCCCGCTACGAGCAGTACTTC. The rearrangement joins TRBV10-2 to TRBJ2-7; 15 positions match TRBD2. The CDR3 covers 17 residues. V trimming: 6 bases; J trimming: 3 bases; junction bases outside the gene matches: 9. Germline loops: CDR1 WSHSY, CDR2 SAAADI.

The V and J genes are TRBV7-2 and TRBJ1-2, with a tentative D call TRBD1 (5 bases). Trimming left V 5 bases short and J 6 bases short, with 13 bases between. From germline, CDR1 is SGHTA and CDR2 FQGNSA. The CDR3 length is 13 residues. This chain's CDR3 is CASSQIMGHGYTF. CDR3 nucleotides: TGTGCCAGCAGCCAAATCATGGGGCATGGCTACACCTTC.

The gene calls are TRBV7-8 and TRBJ1-1; 8 bases align to TRBD1. The junction had 9 bases not matched to a gene; V was cut back by 5 bases and J by 4 bases. The CDR3 totals 15 residues. Germline V gives CDR1 SGHVS, CDR2 FQNEAQ. The CDR3 spells CASSTVGQGGTEAFF. CDR3 nucleotides: TGTGCCAGCAGCACGGTAGGACAGGGCGGCACTGAAGCTTTCTTT.

This rearrangement joins TRBV4-1 to TRBJ1-1, with 7 bases matching TRBD1. CDR1 is MGHRA and CDR2 is YSYEKL in the germline V gene. This CDR3 spans 13 amino acids. J gave up 8 bases and V 2 bases, and 5 bases lay outside the gene matches. The CDR3 reads CASSQPSDREAFF. In DNA form, the CDR3 reads TGCGCCAGCAGCCAACCATCGGACAGGGAAGCTTTCTTT.

The rearrangement uses TRBV13 and TRBJ2-7, with D tentatively TRBD1 (6 bases). The CDR3 extends over 14 amino acids. CDR1 and CDR2 (germline): PRHDT, FYEKMQ (reference sequence). V lost 5 bases and J lost 2, with 13 bases in between. The CDR3 DNA follows: TGTGCCAGCAGCCCTTGGACAGTACCCTACGAGCAGTACTTC. Protein sequence: CASSPWTVPYEQYF.

The V gene is TRBV19, the J gene TRBJ1-5; unclear D gene. V lost 6 bases, J lost 0 bases, and 9 bases lay in between. CDR1 and CDR2 (germline): LNHDA, SQIVND (reference sequence). The CDR3 is 14 amino acids. The CDR3: CASRENYSNQPQHF. For the CDR3, the DNA is TGTGCCAGTAGGGAGAATTATAGCAATCAGCCCCAGCATTTT.

This chain connects TRBV28 to TRBJ1-2; weak D call: TRBD1 (6 bases). Trimming took 6 bases from V and 3 from J, leaving 14 bases between them. Germline-derived CDR1 and CDR2 are MDHEN and SYDVKM. The CDR3 consists of 14 residues. CDR3 sequence: CASSLGDTDYGYTF. For the CDR3, the DNA is TGTGCCAGCAGCTTGGGGGACACCGACTATGGCTACACCTTC.

This chain links TRBV7-2 with TRBJ1-2; possible D gene TRBD1, 6 bases. Germline values: CDR1 SGHTA, CDR2 FQGNSA. This CDR3 is 17 amino acids long. Trimming stripped 0 bases from V and 4 bases from J, with 18 bases between. The CDR3 bases are TGTGCCAGCAGCTTAGCGAGTCCTGGGGGCTCGGGCTATGGCTACACCTTC. It is translated as CASSLASPGGSGYGYTF.

V gene TRBV27 combines with J gene TRBJ2-2; D not certain. The CDR3 extends over 17 amino acids. Trimming cost V 2 bases and J 1 base, with 14 bases left between them. Germline-derived CDR1 and CDR2 are MNHEY and SMNVEV (reference sequence). CDR3 nucleotide sequence: TGTGCCAGCAGTTTAACCCCCACTTCCGTGAACACCGGGGAGCTGTTTTTT. This codes for CASSLTPTSVNTGELFF.